This T cell receptor beta chain was recovered during a study of blood T cell repertoires in COVID-19. Overall study context: Italy, Spain and the United States were the sources of the convalescent and acute COVID-19 samples. The cDNA or gDNA used as material had been derived from T cells, B-cell-depleted T cells, or PBMCs.

Authors' analysis steps: Estimation of nucleated cell counts relied on the amplification of reference gene primers. TCRdb's table, derived via immunoSEQ multiplex PCR, lists solely in-frame clones and lacks some. V and J calls and clone size are copied from that table; D and trimming were computed from the DNA. The sample contains about half a million clones, roughly 88% of which appear only once. CDR1 is SGHVS and CDR2 is FQNEAQ in the germline V gene. The CDR3 runs to 16 residues. The V and J ends lost 3 bases and 0 bases, in that order; junction bases with no gene match: 7. Sequencing input: peripheral blood. The chain employs TRBV7-8 and TRBJ1-1; 7 bases align to TRBD1. The receptor's source is a human donor in a cohort sampled during active COVID-19. The DNA of the CDR3 is TGTGCCAGCAGCTTGGAAACCAGGGGGGTGAACACTGAAGCTTTCTTT. Its translation: CASSLETRGVNTEAFF.